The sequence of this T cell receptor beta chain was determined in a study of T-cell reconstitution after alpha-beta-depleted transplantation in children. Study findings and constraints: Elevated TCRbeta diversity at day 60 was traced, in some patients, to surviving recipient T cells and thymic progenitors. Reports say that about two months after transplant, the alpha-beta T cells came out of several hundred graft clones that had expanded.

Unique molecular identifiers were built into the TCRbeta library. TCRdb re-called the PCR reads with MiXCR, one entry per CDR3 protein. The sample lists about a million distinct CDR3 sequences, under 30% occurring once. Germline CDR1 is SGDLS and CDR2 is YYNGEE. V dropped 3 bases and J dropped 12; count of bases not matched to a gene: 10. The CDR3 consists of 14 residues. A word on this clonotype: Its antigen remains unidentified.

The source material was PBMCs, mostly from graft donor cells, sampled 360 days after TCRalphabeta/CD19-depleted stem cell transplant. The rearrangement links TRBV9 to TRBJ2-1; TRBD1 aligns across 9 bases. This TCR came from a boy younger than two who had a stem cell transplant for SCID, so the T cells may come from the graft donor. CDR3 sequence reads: CASSADTGGAGQFF. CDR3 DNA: TGTGCCAGCAGCGCAGATACAGGGGGCGCCGGGCAGTTCTTC.